Below, 14 T cell receptor beta chains from the same sample are listed, as sequenced in a study of cytomegalovirus exposure and HLA in healthy donors (TCRdb year 2017). Receptors were amplified or captured by the immunoSEQ multiplex PCR assay. This immuneACCESS table, as held by TCRdb, lists in-frame sequences with V and J called but not all clones. Of the missing ones, under half trace to an unresolved V gene in checked studies; the others have no known cause. The sample has under 250,000 clones on record, roughly 90% of them singletons. The ten most abundant clones make up 9.5% to 15% of the sample. Specimen: PBMCs. These receptors were taken from a man younger than 35 in good health and CMV-seropositive.

This chain links TRBV5-6 with TRBJ1-1, with 8 bases matching TRBD1. Trimming took 2 bases from V and 3 from J; bases not matched to a gene: 12. Germline V lookup: CDR1 SGHDT, CDR2 YYEEEE. The CDR3 contains 17 residues. CDR3 bases: TGTGCCAGCAGCTTCCTCAGGGGGCCTTATGGGGACACTGAAGCTTTCTTT. This translates into CASSFLRGPYGDTEAFF.

Turning to this clone: Other nucleotide sequences in the sample specify the same CDR3. J is TRBJ2-7 and V is TRBV6-1; D ambiguous. The V and J ends lost 6 bases and 4 bases respectively, with 7 bases between them. The V gene's germline CDR1 is MNHNS and CDR2 SASEGT. The CDR3 sequence is 11 residues long. The CDR3 region is CASRSYYEQYF. The DNA of the CDR3 is TGTGCCAGCAGATCGTATTACGAGCAGTACTTC.

The chain combines TRBV28 with TRBJ1-4; 8 bases fit TRBD1. The CDR3 is 15 amino acids. Germline CDR1 MDHEN, CDR2 SYDVKM. V gave up 5 bases and J gave up 7 bases; unmatched junction bases: 9. The CDR3 DNA sequence: TGTGCCAGCAGTCTCCGGACAGGGAGATCTGAAAAACTGTTTTTT. Its protein is CASSLRTGRSEKLFF.

There are a few counts of this clone. The chain combines TRBV6-5 with TRBJ1-2; D is unclear. Germline lookup yields CDR1 MNHEY and CDR2 SVGAGI. The CDR3 has 15 amino acids. The ends were cut back, 0 bases at V and 4 bases at J, with 12 bases in the middle. The chain's CDR3 is CASSYSRGRLYGYTF. The CDR3 coding sequence is TGTGCCAGCAGTTACTCGAGAGGGCGGCTCTATGGCTACACCTTC.

The J gene is TRBJ2-1, the V gene TRBV5-4; 9 bases fit TRBD2. In germline, CDR1 is SGHNT, CDR2 YYREEE (reference sequence). CDR3 length: 16 residues. With V trimmed by 4 bases and J by 6 bases, 11 bases remained unmatched. This CDR3 is CASSLRAGLASNEQFF. The CDR3 coding sequence is TGTGCCAGCAGCCTACGCGCAGGACTAGCGAGCAATGAGCAGTTCTTC.

This chain's CDR3 is CASRPGRIYGYTF. As DNA, the CDR3 is TGTGCCAGTCGCCCGGGACGTATCTATGGCTACACCTTC. The V gene is TRBV19, the J gene TRBJ1-2; D possibly corresponds to TRBD1 (5 bases). V dropped 8 bases and J dropped 4 bases, with 14 bases sitting between them. CDR1 and CDR2 (germline): LNHDA, SQIVND (reference sequence). The length of the CDR3 is 13 residues.

The chain carries TRBV29-1 and TRBJ1-1; possibly TRBD1 for D (6 bases). V lost 2 bases and J 1 base, leaving 8 bases between the germline ends. The length of the CDR3 is 13 residues. Germline values: CDR1 SQVTM, CDR2 ANQGSEA. The CDR3, as DNA: TGCAGCGTTGAAAGGACAGCGAACACTGAAGCTTTCTTT. It yields the protein CSVERTANTEAFF. The entire variable domain, with the rest obtained from reference TRBV29-1 and TRBJ1-1, is as follows: SAVISQKPSRDICQRGTSLTIQCQVDSQVTMMFWYRQQPGQSLTLIATANQGSEATYESGFVIDKFPISRPNLTFSTLTVSNMSPEDSSIYLCSVERTANTEAFFGQGTRLTVV.

The chain employs TRBV5-1 and TRBJ1-1; 8 bases fit TRBD1. This CDR3 region has 18 residues. V dropped 0 bases and J dropped 4; count of bases not matched to a gene: 14. The germline V gene encodes CDR1 SGHRS and CDR2 YFSETQ. CDR3 coding DNA: TGCGCCAGCAGCTTGGCCTGGACAGGGACCATTGGGGGCACTGAAGCTTTCTTT. It yields the protein CASSLAWTGTIGGTEAFF.

The V call is TRBV19, the J call TRBJ1-2; D not certain. Germline CDR1 reads LNHDA; CDR2 reads SQIVND (reference sequence). Trimming shortened V by 0 bases and J by 4 bases, and 12 bases separated the two germline ends. The CDR3 sequence is 15 residues long. This chain's CDR3 is CASSIDLWDSYGYTF. In nucleotides, the CDR3 is TGTGCCAGTAGTATAGATCTTTGGGATAGCTATGGCTACACCTTC.

V gene TRBV5-1 combines with J gene TRBJ2-5; D gene unclear. The CDR3 has 15 amino acids. Germline loops: CDR1 SGHRS, CDR2 YFSETQ. V lost 4 bases, J lost 2 bases, and 15 bases lay in between. DNA for the CDR3: TGCGCCAGCAGCCTCGGAACAGCCCTTCAAGAGACCCAGTACTTC. This codes for CASSLGTALQETQYF.

The V and J genes are TRBV7-9 and TRBJ2-7; D remains unclear. This CDR3 region has 13 residues. The germline gives CDR1 SEHNR, CDR2 FQNEAQ (reference sequence). V was trimmed by 5 bases and J by 5 bases, leaving 13 bases between them. The DNA of the CDR3 is TGTGCCAGCAGCCTGGACCCGGACGACGAGCAGTACTTC. Protein product: CASSLDPDDEQYF.

The chain links TRBV10-3 to TRBJ1-1; 8 positions match TRBD1. In germline, CDR1 is ENHRY, CDR2 SYGVKD. The V segment lost 2 bases and the J segment 3 bases; nucleotides outside the gene matches: 11. The CDR3 covers 17 residues. CDR3 DNA sequence: TGTGCCATCAGTGAGCCATCTTCGGACAGGGTGGACACTGAAGCTTTCTTT. Translation gives CAISEPSSDRVDTEAFF.

This rearrangement joins TRBV6-6 to TRBJ1-2; the match to TRBD1 covers 8 bases. CDR1 and CDR2 from the germline V gene are MNHNY and SVGAGI (reference sequence). J lost 4 bases, V lost 6 bases, and 4 bases had no gene match. The CDR3 totals 13 residues. CDR3 in DNA: TGTGCCAGCAGCCACACAGGGGGCTATGGCTACACCTTC. Protein sequence: CASSHTGGYGYTF.

The chain's CDR3 is CASSLMGGYNEQFF. Here the CDR3 DNA reads TGTGCCAGCAGTTTAATGGGCGGGTACAATGAGCAGTTCTTC. V usage is TRBV27 and J usage is TRBJ2-1; tentative D call: TRBD2 (5 bases). The V gene lost 2 bases and the J gene lost 4 bases, with 9 bases spanning the gap. This CDR3 comprises 14 residues. CDR1 MNHEY and CDR2 SMNVEV come from the germline V gene (reference sequence).